This TCR beta chain was found in a study of shared clonotypes between healthy human individuals. Overall study results and limits: A reduction in generation probabilities was seen for non-shared clonotypes relative to those shared by all four donors. Naive CD4 clonotypes overlapped across a handful of donors at 4.5% to 5.5%.

The deep-level immunoSEQ assay was used. Only in-frame clones appear in the TCRdb table, and some are missing; sequencing was by immunoSEQ multiplex PCR. Altogether under 120,000 clones are present, about 66% being singletons, with the ten largest covering roughly a quarter. V lost 5 bases and J 0 bases, leaving 8 bases between the germline ends. Germline CDR1 and CDR2: MNHEY and SVGAGI. CDR3 length: 13 residues. As regards this clone: Its antigen is unidentified.

Sequenced input: memory CD8+ T cells sorted from blood. Subset reported: CD45RO+ cells pooled with CCR7-negative TemRA cells. The receptor's source is a woman aged 25 to 39 in good health. The V gene is TRBV6-5, the J gene TRBJ2-7, with a possible D match to TRBD1 (6 bases). The CDR3 DNA follows: TGTGCCAGCAGTACGGACAGCTCCTACGAGCAGTACTTC. Translation: CASSTDSSYEQYF.